This TCR beta chain was found in a study of T cell responses to AZD1222 COVID-19 vaccine. At the level of the study: Pooled together were second doses at about 4 or about 12 weeks. Study-wide points: The donor group comprised mostly white British people and more females; the analysis possibly underestimated clonal diversity. Regions left unmutated in variants are reportedly the target of nearly half of spike-specific TCRs. Baseline testing showed seropositivity in only six AZD1222 recipients.

Of note for this clone: Antigen unknown.

The repertoire was sequenced with immunoSEQ multiplex PCR; TCRdb's copy has only in-frame clones and lacks some. The profile shows 100,000 to 120,000 clones, roughly 84% of them singletons. V was cut by 5 bases and J by 6 bases, with 14 bases left in between. Germline CDR1 is GTSNPN and CDR2 is SVGIG (reference sequence). The CDR3 runs to 13 residues. This sequence joins TRBV30 and TRBJ1-5; possibly TRBD1 for D (6 bases). Source: peripheral blood, taken on day 0 of AZD1222 vaccination. The TCR sequence derives from an adult in good health. CDR3 amino acids: CAWGGAGGQPQHF. For the CDR3, the DNA is TGTGCCTGGGGGGGGGCAGGAGGTCAGCCCCAGCATTTT.